The 21 T cell receptor beta chains listed next were all sequenced from one sample in a study of OX40 agonist ivuxolimab in advanced cancers. Measured with immunoSEQ multiplex PCR; TCRdb has only the in-frame clones, and not every one. Of about 73,000 clones listed, roughly 86% are singletons. The input for sequencing was CD4+ or CD8+ T cells sorted from blood, taken in a trial of the OX40 agonist ivuxolimab. The receptors stem from an adult with an advanced solid tumor such as melanoma, head and neck, liver or kidney cancer.

The J gene is TRBJ2-7, the V gene TRBV10-3; D unresolved. Trimming took 5 bases from V and 2 from J, leaving 7 bases between them. This CDR3 comprises 12 residues. Germline CDR1 reads ENHRY; CDR2 reads SYGVKD. In nucleotides, the CDR3 is TGTGCCATCAGTAGGAGCACCTACGAGCAGTACTTC. This gives the protein CAISRSTYEQYF.

CDR3 sequence: CASSVARGSGETQYF. The CDR3 DNA follows: TGTGCCAGCAGCGTAGCTAGGGGTTCTGGAGAGACCCAGTACTTC. The rearrangement links TRBV9 to TRBJ2-5; the D gene is possibly TRBD1 (5 bases). The germline CDR1 and CDR2 sequences are SGDLS and YYNGEE. This CDR3 is 15 amino acids long. Trimming stripped 0 bases from V and 4 bases from J, with 13 bases between.

The chain uses TRBV5-6 and TRBJ2-7, with D tentatively TRBD2 (5 bases). The CDR3 has 13 amino acids. The V end was cut by 5 bases, the J end by 6 bases, with 15 bases between. CDR1 SGHDT and CDR2 YYEEEE come from the germline V gene. CDR3: CASSGRRRSEQYF. The DNA of the CDR3 is TGTGCCAGCAGTGGGAGAAGAAGGAGCGAGCAGTACTTC. Drawing the rest from reference TRBV5-6 and TRBJ2-7, the complete variable domain is DAGVTQSPTHLIKTRGQQVTLRCSPKSGHDTVSWYQQALGQGPQFIFQYYEEEERQRGNFPDRFSGHQFPNYSSELNVNALLLGDSALYLCASSGRRRSEQYFGPGTRLTVT.

The V gene is TRBV6-1, the J gene TRBJ2-3, with 8 bases aligning to TRBD2. The CDR3 length is 14 residues. J gave up 5 bases and V 4 bases, and 5 bases lay outside the gene matches. Germline values: CDR1 MNHNS, CDR2 SASEGT. The DNA of the CDR3 is TGTGCCAGCAGTGGAGCGGGAGTTGGAGATACGCAGTATTTT. Its protein is CASSGAGVGDTQYF.

The genes are TRBV5-6 and TRBJ1-5; D is possibly TRBD1 (5 bases). Germline CDR1 SGHDT, CDR2 YYEEEE. Deletions cut 5 bases from V and 5 bases from J, with 20 bases between. This CDR3 comprises 16 residues. DNA for the CDR3: TGTGCCAGCAGTTCCTCTATGCGGGGCCCTTATCAGCCCCAGCATTTT. Its protein is CASSSSMRGPYQPQHF. The whole variable domain, remainder taken from reference TRBV5-6 and TRBJ1-5, is DAGVTQSPTHLIKTRGQQVTLRCSPKSGHDTVSWYQQALGQGPQFIFQYYEEEERQRGNFPDRFSGHQFPNYSSELNVNALLLGDSALYLCASSSSMRGPYQPQHFGDGTRLSIL.

The chain is built from TRBV5-1 and TRBJ2-3; 10 bases line up with TRBD2. The germline V gene encodes CDR1 SGHRS and CDR2 YFSETQ. The CDR3 runs 15 residues. V lost 3 bases, J lost 0 bases, and 1 base stayed unmatched. DNA of the CDR3: TGCGCCAGCAGCTCGACTAGCGGGAGCACAGATACGCAGTATTTT. This gives the protein CASSSTSGSTDTQYF.

This clone was recorded once. V is TRBV4-3 and J is TRBJ2-2; D is ambiguous. Trimming removed 4 bases from V and 2 bases from J, with 20 bases in between. The CDR3 has 18 residues. CDR1 and CDR2 from the germline V gene are LGHNA and YSLEER. CDR3 nucleotides: TGCGCCAGCAGCCGCTCACTCAGCCTCCAAACTAACACCGGGGAGCTGTTTTTT. Translating gives CASSRSLSLQTNTGELFF.

V is TRBV28 and J is TRBJ1-2; D is uncertain. There are 11 residues in the CDR3. The germline V and J ends were trimmed by 8 bases and 4 bases, with 8 bases remaining between them. Germline lookup yields CDR1 MDHEN and CDR2 SYDVKM. CDR3 protein: CASVAAYGYTF. The DNA of the CDR3 is TGTGCCAGCGTCGCGGCCTATGGCTACACCTTC.

This chain joins TRBV19 and TRBJ1-5, with D unclear. The CDR3 has 13 amino acids. Germline CDR1 is LNHDA and CDR2 is SQIVND (reference sequence). V was pared by 10 bases and J by 3 bases, with 13 bases between. CDR3 in amino acids: CATTGSPNQPQHF. The CDR3, as DNA: TGTGCCACCACCGGGAGCCCCAATCAGCCCCAGCATTTT.

The V gene is TRBV19, the J gene TRBJ2-3, with D possibly TRBD2 on 5 matching bases. Trimming took off 5 bases at V and 7 bases at J, with 19 bases between the two ends. Germline V gene sequence: CDR1 LNHDA, CDR2 SQIVND (reference sequence). The CDR3 is 15 residues long. CDR3 in amino acids: CASSPRGFSSHTQYF. The CDR3 nucleotides read TGTGCCAGTAGTCCCCGGGGATTCAGCTCACATACGCAGTATTTT.

This sequence joins TRBV7-2 and TRBJ2-2; D perhaps matches TRBD2 (5 bases). Germline lookup yields CDR1 SGHTA and CDR2 FQGNSA. The CDR3 spans 14 residues. Trimming shortened V by 5 bases and J by 5 bases, and 12 bases separated the two germline ends. This CDR3 reads CASSPGLRTGELFF. Written as DNA, the CDR3 is TGTGCCAGCAGCCCTGGACTGAGGACCGGGGAGCTGTTTTTT.

V is TRBV9 and J is TRBJ1-1, with D possibly matching TRBD1 (6 bases). V gave up 1 base and J gave up 5 bases, with 24 bases separating them. Germline V gene sequence: CDR1 SGDLS, CDR2 YYNGEE. The CDR3 length is 18 residues. As DNA, the CDR3 is TGTGCCAGCAGCGTAACTCGTGTCAGGGGCTCAATGGGGACTGAAGCTTTCTTT. Translating gives CASSVTRVRGSMGTEAFF. The full variable domain, rest sourced from reference TRBV9 and TRBJ1-1, is DSGVTQTPKHLITATGQRVTLRCSPRSGDLSVYWYQQSLDQGLQFLIQYYNGEERAKGNILERFSAQQFPDLHSELNLSSLELGDSALYFCASSVTRVRGSMGTEAFFGQGTRLTVV.

The J gene is TRBJ2-2, the V gene TRBV5-1; D may be TRBD1 (5 bases). Germline assignment: CDR1 SGHRS and CDR2 YFSETQ. The V end was cut by 4 bases, the J end by 1 base, with 8 bases between. This CDR3 region has 14 residues. CDR3 bases: TGCGCCAGCAGCGCGACAGTGAACACCGGGGAGCTGTTTTTT. The encoded protein is CASSATVNTGELFF.

The chain employs TRBV5-4 and TRBJ2-1; TRBD2 aligns across 9 bases. The CDR3 loop spans 16 amino acids. CDR1 SGHNT and CDR2 YYREEE come from the germline V gene (reference sequence). V lost 3 bases, J lost 2 bases, and 6 bases stayed unmatched. The CDR3 is CASSSAGLATYNEQFF. The CDR3 coding sequence is TGTGCCAGCAGCTCGGCAGGACTAGCGACCTACAATGAGCAGTTCTTC.

The CDR3, as DNA: TGTGCCAGCAGTGACAGGGGCCGGGACACCGGGGAGCTGTTTTTT. It yields the protein CASSDRGRDTGELFF. This chain uses TRBV28 with TRBJ2-2; 8 nucleotides agree with TRBD1. Looked up from germline, CDR1 is MDHEN and CDR2 is SYDVKM. V was clipped by 5 bases and J by 3 bases; unmatched bases: 5. The CDR3 runs 15 residues.

This rearrangement joins TRBV28 to TRBJ2-6, with a possible D match to TRBD2 (5 bases). The CDR3 is 15 residues long. With 5 bases removed from V and 0 bases from J, the gap between germline ends came to 8 bases. Looked up from germline, CDR1 is MDHEN and CDR2 is SYDVKM. CDR3 in amino acids: CASSQGSSGANVLTF. In DNA form, the CDR3 reads TGTGCCAGCAGTCAAGGGAGCTCTGGGGCCAACGTCCTGACTTTC. Complete variable domain (other parts from reference TRBV28 and TRBJ2-6): DVKVTQSSRYLVKRTGEKVFLECVQDMDHENMFWYRQDPGLGLRLIYFSYDVKMKEKGDIPEGYSVSREKKERFSLILESASTNQTSMYLCASSQGSSGANVLTFGAGSRLTVL.

The chain uses TRBV27 and TRBJ2-3; TRBD1 is a possible D gene (5 bases). The V and J ends lost 5 bases and 5 bases respectively, with 14 bases between them. This CDR3 comprises 14 residues. Germline lookup yields CDR1 MNHEY and CDR2 SMNVEV (reference sequence). The CDR3 DNA sequence: TGTGCCAGCAGTCGGCGACAGACCCGAGATACGCAGTATTTT. Encoded protein: CASSRRQTRDTQYF.

The J gene is TRBJ1-5, the V gene TRBV28, with D perhaps matching TRBD1 (5 bases). This CDR3 comprises 17 residues. Germline assignment: CDR1 MDHEN and CDR2 SYDVKM. The germline V and J ends were trimmed by 6 bases and 4 bases, with 22 bases remaining between them. CDR3 region: CASSQRLVGVANQPQHF. The CDR3 DNA sequence: TGTGCCAGCAGCCAACGCTTGGTAGGGGTAGCGAATCAGCCCCAGCATTTT.

The genes are TRBV5-8 and TRBJ2-7; D is perhaps TRBD1 or TRBD2 (6 bases each). CDR3 length: 15 residues. Germline V gene lookup returns CDR1 SGHTS and CDR2 YDEGEE. Trimming pared 4 bases from V and 5 bases from J, leaving 19 bases between. The CDR3 loop is CASSEEGRGRDEQYF. CDR3 nucleotides: TGTGCCAGCAGCGAGGAGGGCAGGGGTCGAGACGAGCAGTACTTC.

The V and J genes are TRBV29-1 and TRBJ2-3; D is uncertain. Trimming took off 3 bases at V and 0 bases at J, with 10 bases between the two ends. The CDR3 has 14 residues. The V gene's germline CDR1 is SQVTM and CDR2 ANQGSEA. The CDR3 region is CSVELRRSTDTQYF. As DNA, the CDR3 is TGCAGCGTTGAGCTCCGTCGAAGCACAGATACGCAGTATTTT.

The V and J genes are TRBV12-5 and TRBJ1-1, with D possibly matching TRBD1 (5 bases). Germline CDR1 reads LGHNT; CDR2 reads FRNRAP. V lost 0 bases and J lost 3, with 11 bases in between. The CDR3 spans 15 residues. The CDR3 DNA reads TGTGCTAGTGGTTTGGTAGGCAGGGCGGACACTGAAGCTTTCTTT. Translated: CASGLVGRADTEAFF.